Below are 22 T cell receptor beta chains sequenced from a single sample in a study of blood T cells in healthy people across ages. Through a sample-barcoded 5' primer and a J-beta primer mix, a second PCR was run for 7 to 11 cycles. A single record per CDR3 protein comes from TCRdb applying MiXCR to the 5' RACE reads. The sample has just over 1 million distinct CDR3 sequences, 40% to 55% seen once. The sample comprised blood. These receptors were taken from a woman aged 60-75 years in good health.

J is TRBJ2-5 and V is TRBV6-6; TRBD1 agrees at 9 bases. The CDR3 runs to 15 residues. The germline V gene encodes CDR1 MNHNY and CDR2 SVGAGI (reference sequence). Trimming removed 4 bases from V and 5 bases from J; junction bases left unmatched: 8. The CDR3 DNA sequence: TGTGCCAGCAGTTCACCGGGACAGGGAGGTGAGACCCAGTACTTC. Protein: CASSSPGQGGETQYF.

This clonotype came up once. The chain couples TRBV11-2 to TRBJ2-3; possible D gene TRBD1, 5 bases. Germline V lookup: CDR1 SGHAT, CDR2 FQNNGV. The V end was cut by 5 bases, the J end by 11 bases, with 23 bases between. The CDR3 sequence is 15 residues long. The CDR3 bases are TGTGCCAGCAGCCCCTTGAGGACATCACACCATGAGCAGTATTTT. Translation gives CASSPLRTSHHEQYF.

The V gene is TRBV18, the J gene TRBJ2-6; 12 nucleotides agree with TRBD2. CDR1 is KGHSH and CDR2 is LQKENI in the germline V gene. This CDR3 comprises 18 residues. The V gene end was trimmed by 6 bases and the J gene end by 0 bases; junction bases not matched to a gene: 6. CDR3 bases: TGTGCCAGCTCGCCGAGGACTAGCGGGACCTCTGGGGCCAACGTCCTGACTTTC. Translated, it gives CASSPRTSGTSGANVLTF.

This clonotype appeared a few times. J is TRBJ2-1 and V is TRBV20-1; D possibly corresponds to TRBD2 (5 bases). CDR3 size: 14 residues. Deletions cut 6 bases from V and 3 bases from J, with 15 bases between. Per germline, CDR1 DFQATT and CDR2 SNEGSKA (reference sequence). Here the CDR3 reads CSAPGLGGYNEQFF. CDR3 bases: TGCAGTGCACCCGGCCTAGGAGGCTACAATGAGCAGTTCTTC.

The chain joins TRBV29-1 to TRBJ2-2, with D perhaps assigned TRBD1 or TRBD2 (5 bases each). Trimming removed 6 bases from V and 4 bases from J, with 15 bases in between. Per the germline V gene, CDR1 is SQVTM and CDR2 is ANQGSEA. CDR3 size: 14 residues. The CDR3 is CSVDRSGTTGELFF. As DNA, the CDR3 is TGCAGCGTAGACAGATCAGGGACCACCGGGGAGCTGTTTTTT.

The CDR3: CASSVFLAELDEQYF. The CDR3 region has the DNA TGTGCCAGCAGTGTGTTCCTAGCGGAGCTGGACGAGCAGTACTTC. The gene calls are TRBV6-1 and TRBJ2-7; TRBD2 matches at 7 bases. Losses at the gene ends were 4 bases for V and 5 bases for J; bases not matched to a gene: 11. CDR3 size: 15 residues. Germline V lookup: CDR1 MNHNS, CDR2 SASEGT.

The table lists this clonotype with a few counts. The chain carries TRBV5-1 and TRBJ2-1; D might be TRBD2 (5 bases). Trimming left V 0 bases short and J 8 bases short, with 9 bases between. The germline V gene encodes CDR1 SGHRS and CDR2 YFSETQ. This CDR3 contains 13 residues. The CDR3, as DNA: TGCGCCAGCAGCTTGGGGGTGGGAGATGAGCAGTTCTTC. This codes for CASSLGVGDEQFF.

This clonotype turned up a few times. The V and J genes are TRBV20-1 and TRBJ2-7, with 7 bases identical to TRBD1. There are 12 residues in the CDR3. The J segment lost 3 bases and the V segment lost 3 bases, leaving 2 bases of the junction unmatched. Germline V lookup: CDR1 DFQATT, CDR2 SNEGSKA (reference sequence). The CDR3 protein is CSARDRSYEQYF. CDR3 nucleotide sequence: TGCAGTGCTAGGGACAGGAGCTACGAGCAGTACTTC.

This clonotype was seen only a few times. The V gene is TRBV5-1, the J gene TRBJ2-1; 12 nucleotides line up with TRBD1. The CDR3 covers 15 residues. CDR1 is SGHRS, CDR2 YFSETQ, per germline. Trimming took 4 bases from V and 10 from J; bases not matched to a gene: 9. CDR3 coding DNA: TGCGCCAGCAGCCCTCCGGGACAGGGGGCTCTCGAGCAGTTCTTC. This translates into CASSPPGQGALEQFF.

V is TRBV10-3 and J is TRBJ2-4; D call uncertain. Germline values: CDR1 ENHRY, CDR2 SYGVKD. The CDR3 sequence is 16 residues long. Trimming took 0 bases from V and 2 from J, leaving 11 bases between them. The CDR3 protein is CAISESGGDPKNIQYF. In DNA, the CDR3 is TGTGCCATCAGTGAGTCTGGTGGGGATCCCAAAAACATTCAGTACTTC.

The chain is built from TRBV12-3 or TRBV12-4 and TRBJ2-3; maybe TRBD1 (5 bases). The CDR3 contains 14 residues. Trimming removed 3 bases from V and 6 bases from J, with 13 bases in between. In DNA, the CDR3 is TGTGCCAGCAGTTTTCGTCAGGGATACGATACGCAGTATTTT. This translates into CASSFRQGYDTQYF.

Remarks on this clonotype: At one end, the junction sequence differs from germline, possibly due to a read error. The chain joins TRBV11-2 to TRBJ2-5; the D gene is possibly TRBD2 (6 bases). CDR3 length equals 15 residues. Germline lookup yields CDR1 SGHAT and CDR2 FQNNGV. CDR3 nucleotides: TGCGCCAGCAGCCGACTAGTAAGGTCCTACAATGAGCAGTACTTC. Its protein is CASSRLVRSYNEQYF.

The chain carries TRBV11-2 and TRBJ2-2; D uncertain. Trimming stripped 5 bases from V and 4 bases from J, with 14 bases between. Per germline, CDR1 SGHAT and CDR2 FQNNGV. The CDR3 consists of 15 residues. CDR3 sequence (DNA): TGTGCCAGCAGCCTCAGGCGCGGCGGCACCGGGGAGCTGTTTTTT. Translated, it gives CASSLRRGGTGELFF. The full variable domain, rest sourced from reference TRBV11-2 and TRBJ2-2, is EAGVAQSPRYKIIEKRQSVAFWCNPISGHATLYWYQQILGQGPKLLIQFQNNGVVDDSQLPKDRFSAERLKGVDSTLKIQPAKLEDSAVYLCASSLRRGGTGELFFGEGSRLTVL.

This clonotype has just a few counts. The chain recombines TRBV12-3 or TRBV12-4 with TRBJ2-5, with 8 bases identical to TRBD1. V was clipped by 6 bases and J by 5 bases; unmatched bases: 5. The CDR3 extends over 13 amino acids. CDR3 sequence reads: CASRQTGVETQYF. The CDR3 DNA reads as TGTGCCAGCAGGCAGACAGGGGTGGAGACCCAGTACTTC.

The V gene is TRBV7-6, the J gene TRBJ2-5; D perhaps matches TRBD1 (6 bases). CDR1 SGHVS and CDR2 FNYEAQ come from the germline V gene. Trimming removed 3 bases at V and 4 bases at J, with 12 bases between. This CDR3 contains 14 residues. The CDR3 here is CASSLVARGETQYF. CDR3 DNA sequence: TGTGCCAGCAGCTTGGTTGCCAGGGGAGAGACCCAGTACTTC.

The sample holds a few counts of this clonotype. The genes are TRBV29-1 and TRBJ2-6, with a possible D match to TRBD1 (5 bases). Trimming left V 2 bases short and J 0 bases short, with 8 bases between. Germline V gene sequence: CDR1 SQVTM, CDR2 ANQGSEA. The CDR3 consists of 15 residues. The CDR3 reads CSVERRDSGANVLTF. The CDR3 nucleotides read TGCAGCGTTGAACGCAGGGACTCTGGGGCCAACGTCCTGACTTTC.

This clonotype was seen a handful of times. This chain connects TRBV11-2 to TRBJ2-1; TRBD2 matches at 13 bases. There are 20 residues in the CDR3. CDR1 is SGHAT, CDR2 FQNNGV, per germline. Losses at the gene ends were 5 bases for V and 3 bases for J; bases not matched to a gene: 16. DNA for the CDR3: TGTGCCAGCAGCCCCCGGACTAGCGGGAGTGTACCTGTAGGCTACAATGAGCAGTTCTTC. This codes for CASSPRTSGSVPVGYNEQFF.

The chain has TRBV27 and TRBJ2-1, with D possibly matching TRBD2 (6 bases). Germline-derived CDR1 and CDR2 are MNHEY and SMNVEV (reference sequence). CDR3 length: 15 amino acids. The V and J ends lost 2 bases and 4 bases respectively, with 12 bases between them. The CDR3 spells CASSLQGGNYNEQFF. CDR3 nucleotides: TGTGCCAGCAGTTTACAGGGAGGAAATTACAATGAGCAGTTCTTC.

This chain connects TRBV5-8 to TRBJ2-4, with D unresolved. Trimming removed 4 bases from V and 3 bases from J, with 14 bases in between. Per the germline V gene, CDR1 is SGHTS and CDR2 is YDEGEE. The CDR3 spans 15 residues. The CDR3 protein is CASSPQRLDKNIQYF. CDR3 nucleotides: TGTGCCAGCAGCCCCCAGAGGCTAGACAAAAACATTCAGTACTTC.

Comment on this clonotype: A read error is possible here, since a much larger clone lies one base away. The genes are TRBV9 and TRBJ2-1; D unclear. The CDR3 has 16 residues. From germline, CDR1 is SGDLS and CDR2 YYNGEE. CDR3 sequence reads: CAGSVTADPMHNEQFF. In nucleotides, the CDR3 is TGTGCCGGCAGCGTGACTGCGGACCCCATGCACAATGAGCAGTTCTTC. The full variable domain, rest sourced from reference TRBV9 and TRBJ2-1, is DSGVTQTPKHLITATGQRVTLRCSPRSGDLSVYWYQQSLDQGLQFLIQYYNGEERAKGNILERFSAQQFPDLHSELNLSSLELGDSALYFCAGSVTADPMHNEQFFGPGTRLTVL.

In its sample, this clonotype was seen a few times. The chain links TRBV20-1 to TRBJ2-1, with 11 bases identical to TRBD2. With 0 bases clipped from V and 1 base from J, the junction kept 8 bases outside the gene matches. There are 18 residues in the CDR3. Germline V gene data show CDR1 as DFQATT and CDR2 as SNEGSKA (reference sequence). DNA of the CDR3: TGCAGTGCTAGAGATCCGCGACTAGCGGGATTATCCTACAATGAGCAGTTCTTC. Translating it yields CSARDPRLAGLSYNEQFF.

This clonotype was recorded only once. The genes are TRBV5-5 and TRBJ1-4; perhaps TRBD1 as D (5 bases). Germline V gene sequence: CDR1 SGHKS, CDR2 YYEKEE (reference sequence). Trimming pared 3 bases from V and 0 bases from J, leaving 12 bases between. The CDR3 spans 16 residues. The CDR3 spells CASSSDRLATNEKLFF. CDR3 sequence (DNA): TGTGCCAGCAGCTCCGACAGACTTGCAACTAATGAAAAACTGTTTTTT.